These 17 T cell receptor beta chains were all obtained from the same sample, sequenced in a study of blood T cell repertoires in COVID-19. Clones were read by immunoSEQ multiplex PCR, and TCRdb kept only the in-frame ones, dropping some. Of some 300,000 clones in the sample, around 90% are singletons; the top ten hold roughly 6.1%. The sequencing sample was made of peripheral blood. These receptors were collected from a woman in her 50s with COVID-19, enrolled during active disease.

The chain combines TRBV7-8 with TRBJ2-7, with 11 bases matching TRBD2. After removal of 4 bases from V and 3 bases from J, the junction contained 5 bases not matched to a gene. CDR3 size: 15 residues. Germline V CDR1 and CDR2: SGHVS, FQNEAQ. The CDR3 protein is CASSSTGTSGYEQYF. CDR3 DNA: TGTGCCAGCAGCTCAACCGGGACTAGCGGCTACGAGCAGTACTTC. Together with reference TRBV7-8 and TRBJ2-7, the CDR3 gives the full variable domain: GAGVSQSPRYKVAKRGQDVALRCDPISGHVSLFWYQQALGQGPEFLTYFQNEAQLDKSGLPSDRFFAERPEGSVSTLKIQRTQQEDSAVYLCASSSTGTSGYEQYFGPGTRLTVT.

This clone was seen only once. The V and J genes are TRBV4-1 and TRBJ2-7, with a possible D match to TRBD1 (5 bases). This CDR3 region has 16 residues. The V end was cut by 1 base, the J end by 5 bases, with 18 bases between. CDR1 is MGHRA, CDR2 YSYEKL, per germline. This CDR3 reads CASSQVLGRTNHEQYF. As DNA, the CDR3 is TGCGCCAGCAGCCAAGTTTTGGGCCGGACAAATCACGAGCAGTACTTC.

As concerns this clone: The same CDR3 also results from other DNA sequences found in this sample. The chain employs TRBV29-1 and TRBJ2-5, with 11 bases identical to TRBD2. Trimming took 6 bases from V and 1 from J; bases not matched to a gene: 4. The germline CDR1 and CDR2 sequences are SQVTM and ANQGSEA. The CDR3 is made up of 14 amino acids. CDR3 in amino acids: CSVDGTSGQETQYF. For the CDR3, the DNA is TGCAGCGTAGATGGGACTAGCGGCCAAGAGACCCAGTACTTC.

The chain joins TRBV20-1 to TRBJ2-1; D is possibly TRBD1 (5 bases). Germline V gives CDR1 DFQATT, CDR2 SNEGSKA (reference sequence). The CDR3 spans 11 residues. The V gene lost 4 bases and the J gene lost 9 bases, with 10 bases spanning the gap. CDR3 coding DNA: TGCAGTGCTAAAAGGGGTGGTGAGCAGTTCTTC. Amino acids: CSAKRGGEQFF.

This clone was detected once. V is TRBV27 and J is TRBJ1-2; the match to TRBD1 covers 10 bases. With V trimmed by 5 bases and J by 6 bases, 6 bases remained unmatched. The CDR3 has 14 residues. Germline loops: CDR1 MNHEY, CDR2 SMNVEV (reference sequence). The CDR3 here is CASSPGTGDNGYTF. In nucleotides, the CDR3 is TGTGCCAGCAGTCCCGGGACAGGGGACAATGGCTACACCTTC.

This chain links TRBV5-1 with TRBJ1-1, with 11 positions matching TRBD1. CDR3 length: 16 residues. In germline, CDR1 is SGHRS, CDR2 YFSETQ. With 0 bases clipped from V and 1 base from J, the junction kept 2 bases outside the gene matches. The CDR3 region is CASSLVGTGGNTEAFF. Written as DNA, the CDR3 is TGCGCCAGCAGCTTGGTTGGGACAGGGGGGAACACTGAAGCTTTCTTT.

This clone was detected once. The chain links TRBV6-5 to TRBJ2-5; maybe TRBD2 (5 bases). Trimming pared 7 bases from V and 1 base from J, leaving 13 bases between. The germline CDR1 and CDR2 sequences are MNHEY and SVGAGI. The CDR3 has 14 residues. The CDR3 here is CASTPGGSQETQYF. The CDR3 bases are TGTGCCAGCACCCCCGGAGGCAGCCAAGAGACCCAGTACTTC.

The V call is TRBV19, the J call TRBJ2-5, with 9 bases identical to TRBD1. There are 18 residues in the CDR3. Per the germline V gene, CDR1 is LNHDA and CDR2 is SQIVND (reference sequence). After removal of 4 bases from V and 2 bases from J, the junction contained 14 bases not matched to a gene. The CDR3 bases are TGTGCCAGTAGTACCTACTACAATGACAGGGGGGAACAAGAGACCCAGTACTTC. Translating gives CASSTYYNDRGEQETQYF.

This chain joins TRBV12-5 and TRBJ2-5; D perhaps matches TRBD1 (6 bases). Germline-derived CDR1 and CDR2 are LGHNT and FRNRAP. V lost 8 bases and J 5 bases, leaving 12 bases between the germline ends. The CDR3 is made up of 12 amino acids. The CDR3 region has the DNA TGTGCTAGTTCACAGGGATCCGAGACCCAGTACTTC. Protein sequence: CASSQGSETQYF.

This chain connects TRBV5-6 to TRBJ2-3; perhaps TRBD2 as D (6 bases). CDR3 length: 14 residues. The germline gives CDR1 SGHDT, CDR2 YYEEEE. Trimming shortened V by 2 bases and J by 5 bases, and 12 bases separated the two germline ends. The CDR3 sequence is CASSFGFGGDTQYF. The CDR3 nucleotides are TGTGCCAGCAGCTTCGGCTTCGGGGGAGATACGCAGTATTTT. The whole variable domain, remainder taken from reference TRBV5-6 and TRBJ2-3, is DAGVTQSPTHLIKTRGQQVTLRCSPKSGHDTVSWYQQALGQGPQFIFQYYEEEERQRGNFPDRFSGHQFPNYSSELNVNALLLGDSALYLCASSFGFGGDTQYFGPGTRLTVL.

V usage is TRBV2 and J usage is TRBJ1-1; tentatively, D is TRBD1 (5 bases). The CDR3 contains 16 residues. V lost 3 bases and J 0 bases, leaving 14 bases between the germline ends. Per germline, CDR1 SNHLY and CDR2 FYNNEI. The chain's CDR3 is CASSELGTGMNTEAFF. The CDR3 DNA reads as TGTGCCAGCAGTGAGTTGGGGACTGGGATGAACACTGAAGCTTTCTTT.

The chain has TRBV7-2 and TRBJ2-1; TRBD2 matches at 8 bases. V gave up 5 bases and J gave up 9 bases; unmatched junction bases: 12. There are 15 residues in the CDR3. Germline CDR1 SGHTA, CDR2 FQGNSA. CDR3 nucleotides: TGTGCCAGCAGCCTCGGAGCGGGAGACGGCGGTGAGCAGTTCTTC. It is translated as CASSLGAGDGGEQFF.

With respect to this clone: The sample contains more than one DNA sequence encoding this CDR3. The chain couples TRBV15 to TRBJ1-3; TRBD1 agrees at 9 bases. Germline V gene lookup returns CDR1 LNHNV and CDR2 YYDKDF (reference sequence). Trimming took 3 bases from V and 2 from J; bases not matched to a gene: 2. The length of the CDR3 is 15 residues. CDR3: CATSRGTGTGNTIYF. CDR3 nucleotide sequence: TGTGCCACCAGCAGGGGGACAGGGACTGGAAACACCATATATTTT. Full variable domain (missing parts from reference TRBV15 and TRBJ1-3): DAMVIQNPRYQVTQFGKPVTLSCSQTLNHNVMYWYQQKSSQAPKLLFHYYDKDFNNEADTPDNFQSRRPNTSFCFLDIRSPGLGDTAMYLCATSRGTGTGNTIYFGEGSWLTVV.

This chain joins TRBV6-2 or TRBV6-3 and TRBJ2-1, with 7 positions matching TRBD2. The CDR3 runs to 14 residues. From germline, CDR1 is MNHEY and CDR2 SVGEGT. V trimming: 4 bases; J trimming: 10 bases; junction bases outside the gene matches: 10. The CDR3 sequence is CASSSTPTSVEQFF. CDR3 nucleotides: TGTGCCAGCAGTTCGACCCCCACTAGCGTGGAGCAGTTCTTC.

This clone was counted between two and nine times. The CDR3 DNA reads as TGTGCCAGCAGCATCGGGACAGCCTACGAGCAGTACTTC. As protein: CASSIGTAYEQYF. This sequence joins TRBV5-6 and TRBJ2-7; 7 nucleotides align to TRBD1. Looked up from germline, CDR1 is SGHDT and CDR2 is YYEEEE. J was trimmed by 2 bases and V by 4 bases; bases with no gene match: 3. This CDR3 region has 13 residues.

The chain carries TRBV6-5 and TRBJ1-1; D is unresolved. Trimming pared 7 bases from V and 6 bases from J, leaving 21 bases between. Germline CDR1 is MNHEY and CDR2 is SVGAGI. The length of the CDR3 is 15 residues. The CDR3 sequence: CASKRTSGLVAEAFF. The DNA for the CDR3 is TGTGCCAGCAAAAGAACATCGGGTCTGGTGGCTGAAGCTTTCTTT.

Only one count was recorded for this clone. The chain couples TRBV6-4 to TRBJ2-7, with 7 bases lining up with TRBD1. The CDR3 spans 14 residues. Germline CDR1 reads MRHNA; CDR2 reads SNTAGT. The J segment lost 4 bases and the V segment lost 10 bases, leaving 13 bases of the junction unmatched. CDR3 residues: CANSTGTEPYEQYF. The CDR3 region has the DNA TGTGCCAACTCCACCGGGACAGAACCATACGAGCAGTACTTC.